These 20 T cell receptor beta chains were all obtained from the same sample, sequenced in a study of cytomegalovirus exposure and HLA in healthy donors. It was with 60 Vbeta and 13 Jbeta primers that the PCR ran. The protocol was immunoSEQ multiplex PCR, while the TCRdb copy is restricted to in-frame clones and leaves out a portion. The table shows about 120,000 clones, with around 84% occurring only once. Sequenced input: PBMCs. The receptors come from a woman in her 30s in good health and CMV-seropositive.

The sample holds a few counts of this clone. A read error may produce the germline difference seen at one junction end. CDR3 amino acids: CSSSFQMNTIYF. CDR3 nucleotide sequence: TGTTCCAGCAGCTTTCAAATGAACACCATATATTTT. V is TRBV7-9 and J is TRBJ1-3; D gene ambiguous. The CDR3 loop spans 12 amino acids. CDR1 and CDR2 (germline): SEHNR, FQNEAQ (reference sequence).

The chain joins TRBV5-1 to TRBJ1-2; 7 nucleotides line up with TRBD1. Germline loops: CDR1 SGHRS, CDR2 YFSETQ. Unmatched junction bases numbered 9, after V lost 0 bases and J lost 4 bases. The CDR3 contains 16 residues. The CDR3 loop is CASSLGVMGTVYGYTF. DNA of the CDR3: TGCGCCAGCAGCTTGGGAGTCATGGGGACAGTCTATGGCTACACCTTC. Based on the CDR3 plus reference TRBV5-1 and TRBJ1-2, the full variable domain is KAGVTQTPRYLIKTRGQQVTLSCSPISGHRSVSWYQQTPGQGLQFLFEYFSETQRNKGNFPGRFSGRQFSNSRSEMNVSTLELGDSALYLCASSLGVMGTVYGYTFGSGTRLTVV.

V and J are TRBV28 and TRBJ2-2; D is undetermined. The CDR3 has 13 residues. V dropped 7 bases and J dropped 3 bases, with 9 bases sitting between them. Germline CDR1 reads MDHEN; CDR2 reads SYDVKM. CDR3: CASIRSDTGELFF. The CDR3, as DNA: TGTGCCAGCATTCGGAGCGACACCGGGGAGCTGTTTTTT.

The rearrangement links TRBV21-1 to TRBJ1-2; no DNA check was done on the table's D call, TRBD1. TRBV21-1 is reported as a pseudogene. This CDR3 is 16 amino acids long. The DNA of the CDR3 is TGTGCCAGCACCCGAGGGGGACAGGGGTTGGACTATGGCTACACCTTC. Its translation: CASTRGGQGLDYGYTF.

The chain recombines TRBV7-3 with TRBJ2-3; the match to TRBD2 covers 10 bases. The CDR3 consists of 16 residues. The V gene's germline CDR1 is SGHTA and CDR2 FQGTGA. J lost 5 bases, V lost 5 bases, and 10 bases had no gene match. The CDR3 coding sequence is TGTGCCAGCAGCCGAAATCAGCGGGGGGGCGGAGATACGCAGTATTTT. Residues: CASSRNQRGGGDTQYF.

The V and J genes are TRBV9 and TRBJ2-5; D is perhaps TRBD1 (7 bases). Germline values: CDR1 SGDLS, CDR2 YYNGEE. V lost 4 bases to trimming and J lost 5 bases, with 9 bases between them. The CDR3 spans 12 residues. The CDR3 nucleotides read TGTGCCAGCAGCCAGGGGGGTGAGACCCAGTACTTC. This encodes CASSQGGETQYF.

The V gene is TRBV19, the J gene TRBJ2-1, with D perhaps TRBD2 (6 bases). CDR1 is LNHDA, CDR2 SQIVND, per germline (reference sequence). V was shortened by 5 bases and J by 1 base, with 12 bases between the two germline ends. This CDR3 has 15 residues. CDR3 nucleotide sequence: TGTGCCAGTAGTCCGAATGGGGGGTCCTACAATGAGCAGTTCTTC. This gives the protein CASSPNGGSYNEQFF.

The chain couples TRBV6-5 to TRBJ2-7, with a possible D match to TRBD2 (6 bases). Trimming left V 5 bases short and J 7 bases short, with 18 bases between. CDR3 size: 14 residues. Germline lookup yields CDR1 MNHEY and CDR2 SVGAGI. CDR3 amino acids: CASSDGGRSWEQYF. CDR3 coding DNA: TGTGCCAGCAGTGACGGGGGTCGGTCATGGGAGCAGTACTTC.

The CDR3 protein is CASSSDRDVFEAFF. CDR3 sequence (DNA): TGTGCCAGCAGTTCGGACAGGGATGTTTTTGAAGCTTTCTTT. The rearrangement uses TRBV6-5 and TRBJ1-1, with 8 bases lining up with TRBD1. Looked up from germline, CDR1 is MNHEY and CDR2 is SVGAGI. The CDR3 loop spans 14 amino acids. Trimming took 4 bases from V and 7 from J; bases not matched to a gene: 8.

The rearrangement uses TRBV15 and TRBJ1-2, with D possibly TRBD1 on 6 matching bases. CDR3 size: 14 residues. CDR1 and CDR2 from the germline V gene are LNHNV and YYDKDF (reference sequence). Deletions cut 0 bases from V and 4 bases from J, with 9 bases between. The CDR3 sequence is CATSRDRTAYGYTF. In DNA, the CDR3 is TGTGCCACCAGCAGAGATCGGACAGCCTATGGCTACACCTTC.

The chain couples TRBV11-2 to TRBJ2-7, with 11 bases lining up with TRBD1. Trimming took 4 bases from V and 0 from J; bases not matched to a gene: 14. Germline V gives CDR1 SGHAT, CDR2 FQNNGV. This CDR3 is 19 amino acids long. The CDR3 region is CASSSPDRGRPRSSYEQYF. In DNA, the CDR3 is TGTGCCAGCAGCTCCCCGGACAGGGGGCGCCCCCGAAGCTCCTACGAGCAGTACTTC.

This chain links TRBV4-2 with TRBJ1-5; D is unresolved. From germline, CDR1 is LGHNA and CDR2 YNFKEQ. The CDR3 consists of 17 residues. Trimming shortened V by 0 bases and J by 0 bases, and 12 bases separated the two germline ends. DNA for the CDR3: TGTGCCAGCAGCCAAGACAGGTCTACGTATAGCAATCAGCCCCAGCATTTT. The encoded protein is CASSQDRSTYSNQPQHF.

This chain links TRBV10-3 with TRBJ1-1; 7 nucleotides line up with TRBD1. The V segment lost 6 bases and the J segment 5 bases; nucleotides outside the gene matches: 6. Germline values: CDR1 ENHRY, CDR2 SYGVKD. The CDR3 has 13 residues. DNA for the CDR3: TGTGCCATCAGAGACAGGGCGGGGACTGAAGCTTTCTTT. It encodes CAIRDRAGTEAFF.

A few counts support this clone. The chain recombines TRBV7-2 with TRBJ1-6; 8 bases match TRBD1. The V gene's germline CDR1 is SGHTA and CDR2 FQGNSA. Trimming cost V 5 bases and J 8 bases; bases outside gene matches: 8. The CDR3 has 15 residues. The CDR3 DNA is TGTGCCAGCAGCGCAGGGGGCGCCGGCTATTCACCCCTCCACTTT. It translates to CASSAGGAGYSPLHF.

The chain links TRBV27 to TRBJ2-7; 7 nucleotides agree with TRBD2. Unmatched junction bases numbered 24, after V lost 7 bases and J lost 3 bases. This CDR3 comprises 19 residues. In germline, CDR1 is MNHEY, CDR2 SMNVEV (reference sequence). The CDR3 DNA is TGTGCCAGCAACCCCGTTGCGGGAGCCGCTTTCCCCGAGAACTACGAGCAGTACTTC. Translated, it gives CASNPVAGAAFPENYEQYF.

Comments on this clone: One end of the junction varies from germline; a read error may be responsible. This chain joins TRBV7-9 and TRBJ1-4; D is possibly TRBD1 (6 bases). Germline V lookup: CDR1 SEHNR, CDR2 FQNEAQ (reference sequence). The CDR3 sequence is 16 residues long. The CDR3 bases are TGTTCCAGCAGCCGCCCACCGGGACAATCTAATGAAAAACTGTTTTTT. It specifies CSSSRPPGQSNEKLFF.

This chain connects TRBV5-5 to TRBJ2-6, with D perhaps TRBD1 (6 bases). CDR1 and CDR2 (germline): SGHKS, YYEKEE (reference sequence). Trimming removed 6 bases at V and 5 bases at J, with 24 bases between. This CDR3 contains 18 residues. The CDR3 here is CASTRSLAGAVRANVLTF. The CDR3 coding sequence is TGTGCCAGCACCAGGTCCCTCGCAGGGGCCGTTCGGGCCAACGTCCTGACTTTC. The full variable domain, rest sourced from reference TRBV5-5 and TRBJ2-6, is DAGVTQSPTHLIKTRGQQVTLRCSPISGHKSVSWYQQVLGQGPQFIFQYYEKEERGRGNFPDRFSARQFPNYSSELNVNALLLGDSALYLCASTRSLAGAVRANVLTFGAGSRLTVL.

The chain links TRBV10-3 to TRBJ1-2; 10 bases map to TRBD1. Germline V lookup: CDR1 ENHRY, CDR2 SYGVKD. The CDR3 extends over 16 amino acids. Trimming cost V 6 bases and J 7 bases; bases outside gene matches: 14. The CDR3 here is CAIRIRQGAEFLGYTF. CDR3 in DNA: TGTGCCATCAGGATACGACAGGGGGCGGAATTTCTTGGCTACACCTTC.

This rearrangement joins TRBV7-9 to TRBJ1-5; TRBD1 might be the D (6 bases). Between the trimmed V and J ends, which lost 5 bases and 0 bases, there was a span of 8 bases. CDR3 length equals 14 residues. The germline gives CDR1 SEHNR, CDR2 FQNEAQ (reference sequence). The CDR3: CASSRQDSNQPQHF. CDR3 coding DNA: TGTGCCAGCAGCCGACAGGATAGCAATCAGCCCCAGCATTTT.

The chain couples TRBV6-6 to TRBJ1-5; weak D call: TRBD1 (6 bases). Trimming removed 2 bases at V and 4 bases at J, with 12 bases between. This CDR3 contains 15 residues. The germline V gene has CDR1 MNHNY and CDR2 SVGAGI (reference sequence). In nucleotides, the CDR3 is TGTGCCAGCAGTTACCGCGTACAGGGAAATCAGCCCCAGCATTTT. Amino acid sequence: CASSYRVQGNQPQHF.